This T cell receptor (beta chain) was sequenced during a study of T cell responses to AZD1222 COVID-19 vaccine. Clones were read by immunoSEQ multiplex PCR, and TCRdb kept only the in-frame ones, dropping some. The sample has 200,000 to 250,000 clones; approximately 94% are singletons. Trimming left V 7 bases short and J 4 bases short, with 19 bases between. This CDR3 contains 15 residues. CDR1 is SEHNR and CDR2 is FQNEAQ in the germline V gene (reference sequence). As for this clone: Its antigen is unidentified.

Study-wide results and limits: Spike regions recognized by vaccine-associated CD4 TCRs spanned the protein, led by 160-218 and 743-854. It was only after the peak T cell response that any repertoires were sampled.

Sequenced here: peripheral blood, sampled 28 days after the second dose of the MenACWY control vaccine. This chain connects TRBV7-9 to TRBJ1-1; D may be TRBD1 (5 bases). The clonotype originates from an adult who received the MenACWY meningococcal vaccine as a control. The CDR3 DNA follows: TGTGCCAGCATCGCCCGGGCGGGACTGCTCACTGAAGCTTTCTTT. This sequence encodes CASIARAGLLTEAFF.